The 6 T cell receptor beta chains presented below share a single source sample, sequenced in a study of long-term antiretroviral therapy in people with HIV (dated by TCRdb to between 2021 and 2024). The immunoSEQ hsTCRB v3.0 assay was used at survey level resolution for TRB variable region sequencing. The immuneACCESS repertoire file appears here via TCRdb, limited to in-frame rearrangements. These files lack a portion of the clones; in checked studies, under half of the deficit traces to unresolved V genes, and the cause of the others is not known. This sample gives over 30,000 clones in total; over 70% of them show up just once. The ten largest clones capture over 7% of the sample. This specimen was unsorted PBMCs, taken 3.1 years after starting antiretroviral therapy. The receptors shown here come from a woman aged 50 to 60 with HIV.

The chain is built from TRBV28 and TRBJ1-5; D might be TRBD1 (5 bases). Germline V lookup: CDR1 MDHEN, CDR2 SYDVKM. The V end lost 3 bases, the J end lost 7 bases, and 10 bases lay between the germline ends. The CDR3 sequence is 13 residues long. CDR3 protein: CASSFQGRQPQHF. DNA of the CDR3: TGTGCCAGCAGTTTTCAGGGTAGGCAGCCCCAGCATTTT.

In DNA, the CDR3 is TGTGCCAGCAGGGCAGGACTAGCGGGGGCCTCAGAGACCCAGTACTTC. Protein: CASRAGLAGASETQYF. The chain carries TRBV2 and TRBJ2-5; 13 nucleotides align to TRBD2. Germline CDR1 reads SNHLY; CDR2 reads FYNNEI. The CDR3 extends over 16 amino acids. V dropped 6 bases and J dropped 4; count of bases not matched to a gene: 8.

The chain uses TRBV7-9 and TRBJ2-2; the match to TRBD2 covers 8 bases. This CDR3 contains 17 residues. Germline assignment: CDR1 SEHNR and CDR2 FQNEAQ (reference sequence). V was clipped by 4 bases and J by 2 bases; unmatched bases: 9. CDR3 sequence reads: CASSWGGSGRNTGELFF. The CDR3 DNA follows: TGTGCCAGCAGCTGGGGCGGGAGCGGGAGAAACACCGGGGAGCTGTTTTTT.

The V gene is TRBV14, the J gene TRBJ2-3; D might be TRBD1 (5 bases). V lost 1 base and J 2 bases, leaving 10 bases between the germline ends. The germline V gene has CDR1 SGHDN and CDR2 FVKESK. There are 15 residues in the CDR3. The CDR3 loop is CASSQVNRNTDTQYF. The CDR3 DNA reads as TGTGCCAGCAGCCAAGTAAACAGGAACACAGATACGCAGTATTTT. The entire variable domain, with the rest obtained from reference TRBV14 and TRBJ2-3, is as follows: EAGVTQFPSHSVIEKGQTVTLRCDPISGHDNLYWYRRVMGKEIKFLLHFVKESKQDESGMPNNRFLAERTGGTYSTLKVQPAELEDSGVYFCASSQVNRNTDTQYFGPGTRLTVL.

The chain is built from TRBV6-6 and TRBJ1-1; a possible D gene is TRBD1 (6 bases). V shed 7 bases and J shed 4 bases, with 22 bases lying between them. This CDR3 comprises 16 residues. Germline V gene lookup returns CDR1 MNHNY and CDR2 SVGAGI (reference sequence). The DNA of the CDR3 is TGTGCCAGCAATCCCGGGGGCCCAGGGTTGGGCACTGAAGCTTTCTTT. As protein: CASNPGGPGLGTEAFF.

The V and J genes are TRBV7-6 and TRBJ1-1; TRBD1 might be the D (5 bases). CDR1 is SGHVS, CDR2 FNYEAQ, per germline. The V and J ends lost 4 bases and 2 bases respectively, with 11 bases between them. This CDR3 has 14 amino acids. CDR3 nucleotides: TGTGCCAGCAGCTCCCCGGGGCGAAACACTGAAGCTTTCTTT. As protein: CASSSPGRNTEAFF.